This entry is about one T cell receptor beta chain. In the same sample, other DNA sequences code for this CDR3. Per the original data handling: Amplification with reference gene primers provided the estimates of nucleated cell counts. Assay used: immunoSEQ multiplex PCR; TCRdb lists only in-frame clones, some missing. The V and J calls and clone size come from that table; D and trimming were worked out from the DNA. This table has 250,000 to 350,000 clones, roughly nine tenths appearing once. This sample is part of a study of blood T cell repertoires in COVID-19. At the level of the study: COVID-19 samples collected from the United States, Italy and Spain covered acute and convalescent phases. In each case, the material was cDNA or gDNA derived from T cells, B-cell-depleted T cells, or PBMCs.

J was trimmed by 3 bases and V by 4 bases; bases with no gene match: 2. The CDR3 totals 14 residues. Germline V gene sequence: CDR1 SGHRS, CDR2 YFSETQ. V is TRBV5-1 and J is TRBJ2-5; 11 positions match TRBD2. Sequencing used peripheral blood. The TCR comes from a woman aged 40 to 50 who had recovered from COVID-19. CDR3 nucleotides: TGCGCCAGCAGCACGGGACTAGCGGAAGAGACCCAGTACTTC. Protein product: CASSTGLAEETQYF. The whole variable domain, filled in from reference TRBV5-1 and TRBJ2-5, reads KAGVTQTPRYLIKTRGQQVTLSCSPISGHRSVSWYQQTPGQGLQFLFEYFSETQRNKGNFPGRFSGRQFSNSRSEMNVSTLELGDSALYLCASSTGLAEETQYFGPGTRLLVL.